This T cell receptor beta chain was captured in a study of shared clonotypes between healthy human individuals. Across the study: Each donor had three CD4 naive, three CD4 memory, two CD8 naive and one CD8 memory plate.

Study results and limitations: The sole specimen, blood, was sampled, and tissue repertoires likely differ. Measured sharing among donors was expected to vary with sequencing depth.

Germline values: CDR1 LNHDA, CDR2 SQIVND (reference sequence). Trimming shortened V by 7 bases and J by 6 bases, and 15 bases separated the two germline ends. The length of the CDR3 is 13 residues. There were only Caucasian adults among the donors, and all lived in Nashville, Tennessee. Remarks on this clone: Its antigen is undetermined.

TCRdb keeps only in-frame clones here, not all; method: immunoSEQ multiplex PCR. Altogether 2,500,000 or so clones are present, 93% being singletons, with the ten largest covering about 0.34%. The J gene is TRBJ1-2, the V gene TRBV19; D is unclear. Sequencing used naive CD4+ T cells from PBMCs. Subset: CD45RA+ positively selected. The sequence derives from a man younger than 35 in good health. Some clones in this sample may be carry-over from other donors' samples. DNA for the CDR3: TGTGCCAGTAAGGTTGGGAGAGCGGATGGCTACACCTTC. It encodes CASKVGRADGYTF. The full variable domain, completed using reference TRBV19 and TRBJ1-2, is DGGITQSPKYLFRKEGQNVTLSCEQNLNHDAMYWYRQDPGQGLRLIYYSQIVNDFQKGDIAEGYSVSREKKESFPLTVTSAQKNPTAFYLCASKVGRADGYTFGSGTRLTVV.